This is a list of T cell receptor beta chains from one sample in a study of T cell responses to AZD1222 COVID-19 vaccine. TCRdb's table, derived via immunoSEQ multiplex PCR, lists solely in-frame clones and lacks some. The data show about 160,000 clones, 92% seen once. Material: peripheral blood, obtained on day 0 of MenACWY control vaccination. These receptors were obtained from an adult in good health. Both conserved end residues are part of each CDR3. A D gene is named only where the DNA matches it firmly. Some rows have no size entry. The others give once, few or many, or a class for an expanded clone.

D gene	V gene	CDR3 length	clone size	J gene	CDR3 protein	CDR3 DNA
TRBD1	TRBV4-3	14	.	TRBJ1-5	CASSLRQGVQPQHF	TGCGCCAGCAGCCTCCGACAGGGGGTCCAGCCCCAGCATTTT
.	TRBV5-6	14	.	TRBJ2-7	CASSITGVFYEQYF	TGTGCCAGCTCCATAACGGGAGTGTTCTACGAGCAGTACTTC
.	TRBV7-6	14	.	TRBJ2-1	CASSRRQEGNEQFF	TGTGCCAGCAGCAGAAGACAGGAGGGAAATGAGCAGTTCTTC
TRBD1	TRBV19	17	.	TRBJ2-2	CASKERAGGANTGELFF	TGTGCCAGTAAGGAGCGGGCAGGGGGCGCGAACACCGGGGAGCTGTTTTTT
.	TRBV12-3/TRBV12-4	13	once	TRBJ1-2	CASSLNSFYGYTF	TGTGCCAGCAGTTTGAACTCATTCTATGGCTACACCTTC
.	TRBV15	18	.	TRBJ2-1	CATSRDYGSGPYYNEQFF	TGTGCCACCAGCAGAGATTACGGGAGCGGGCCCTACTACAATGAGCAGTTCTTC
.	TRBV28	16	.	TRBJ2-1	CASSNGGPQHYNEQFF	TGTGCCAGCAGTAACGGAGGTCCCCAGCACTACAATGAGCAGTTCTTC
TRBD2	TRBV3-1/TRBV3-2	17	.	TRBJ2-7	CASSPRTSDRLSYEQYF	TGTGCCAGCAGCCCACGGACTAGCGACCGCCTATCCTACGAGCAGTACTTC
TRBD1	TRBV7-2	16	.	TRBJ1-1	CASSLAQGDGNTEAFF	TGTGCCAGCAGCTTAGCGCAGGGGGACGGGAACACTGAAGCTTTCTTT
.	TRBV7-9	12	.	TRBJ1-1	CASSLALVEAFF	TGTGCCAGCAGCTTAGCGCTGGTAGAGGCTTTCTTT
.	TRBV7-2	16	.	TRBJ1-1	CASSLAGAGVDTEAFF	TGTGCCAGCAGCTTAGCTGGGGCGGGAGTGGACACTGAAGCTTTCTTT
TRBD2	TRBV7-9	16	.	TRBJ2-5	CASSFPGLAGGETQYF	TGTGCCAGCAGCTTCCCGGGGCTAGCGGGAGGAGAGACCCAGTACTTC
.	TRBV11-2	13	.	TRBJ1-2	CASSLARVNGYTF	TGTGCCAGCAGCCTCGCCCGAGTTAATGGCTACACCTTC
.	TRBV5-1	15	.	TRBJ2-7	CASSLVGGGPYEQYF	TGCGCCAGCAGCTTGGTGGGCGGCGGGCCCTACGAGCAGTACTTC
.	TRBV2	13	.	TRBJ1-5	CASSEGLVQPQHF	TGTGCCAGCAGTGAAGGGTTGGTTCAGCCCCAGCATTTT
TRBD1	TRBV7-2	15	.	TRBJ1-3	CASAGQPNSGNTIYF	TGTGCCAGCGCGGGACAGCCGAACTCTGGAAACACCATATATTTT
.	TRBV10-3	14	many	TRBJ1-1	CAISEGQMVSEAFF	TGTGCCATCAGTGAGGGACAGATGGTGAGTGAAGCTTTCTTT
.	TRBV4-3	13	.	TRBJ1-4	CASSREGNEKLFF	TGCGCCAGCAGTCGCGAGGGTAATGAAAAACTGTTTTTT
.	TRBV6-5	14	.	TRBJ1-3	CASSRQLSGNTIYF	TGTGCCAGCAGTCGACAGCTCTCTGGAAACACCATATATTTT
.	TRBV7-8	14	.	TRBJ2-1	CASSFYGPLNEQFF	TGTGCCAGCAGCTTCTACGGTCCGCTCAATGAGCAGTTCTTC
TRBD1	TRBV5-1	16	.	TRBJ1-4	CASSLDAGQVNEKLFF	TGCGCCAGCAGCTTGGACGCGGGACAGGTTAATGAAAAACTGTTTTTT
.	TRBV28	14	.	TRBJ1-1	CASSHGPINTEAFF	TGTGCCAGCAGCCACGGGCCAATAAACACTGAAGCTTTCTTT
TRBD1	TRBV7-8	16	.	TRBJ1-4	CASSTTDRGPGEKLFF	TGTGCCAGCAGCACCACCGACAGGGGGCCCGGCGAAAAACTGTTTTTT
TRBD2	TRBV7-2	16	few	TRBJ2-7	CASSLVASGTNHEQYF	TGTGCCAGCAGCTTAGTGGCTAGCGGGACCAACCACGAGCAGTACTTC
.	TRBV7-9	11	.	TRBJ2-5	CASSSTAYCYF	TGTGCCAGCAGCTCGACAGCCTACTGCTACTTC
TRBD1	TRBV4-1	16	.	TRBJ2-1	CASSQEDRGSYNEQFF	TGCGCCAGCAGCCAGGAGGACAGGGGGTCCTACAATGAGCAGTTCTTC
.	TRBV28	12	.	TRBJ1-2	CASSLTDRGYTF	TGTGCCAGCAGTTTAACCGACAGGGGCTACACCTTC
.	TRBV28	13	.	TRBJ1-2	CASSQGSVYGYTF	TGTGCCAGCAGTCAAGGGAGTGTCTATGGCTACACCTTC
.	TRBV10-3	13	.	TRBJ2-2	CAIRLQGPGELFF	TGTGCCATCAGACTACAGGGTCCCGGGGAGCTGTTTTTT
TRBD1	TRBV30	17	.	TRBJ2-1	CAWISPGTVQPYNEQFF	TGTGCCTGGATCTCCCCCGGGACAGTCCAACCATACAATGAGCAGTTCTTC
.	TRBV7-2	15	.	TRBJ1-2	CASSLVGWSNYGYTF	TGTGCCAGCAGCTTAGTAGGGTGGTCTAACTATGGCTACACCTTC
TRBD1	TRBV10-1	14	.	TRBJ1-3	CASSPQGSGNTIYF	TGCGCCAGCAGTCCACAGGGGAGTGGAAACACCATATATTTT
TRBD2	TRBV6-2/TRBV6-3	14	.	TRBJ2-3	CASNYLREGDTQYF	TGTGCCAGCAATTACTTGCGGGAGGGAGATACGCAGTATTTT
TRBD2	TRBV7-3	16	.	TRBJ2-1	CASSLAGLAGGSEQFF	TGTGCCAGCAGCTTAGCAGGGCTAGCGGGAGGATCTGAGCAGTTCTTC
TRBD2	TRBV5-1	16	.	TRBJ2-3	CASSPWTSGLLDTQYF	TGCGCCAGCAGCCCTTGGACTAGCGGTTTGCTAGATACGCAGTATTTT
TRBD2	TRBV7-7	15	.	TRBJ2-2	CASSLGTSETGELFF	TGTGCCAGCAGCCTAGGGACTAGCGAGACCGGGGAGCTGTTTTTT
.	TRBV11-2	15	.	TRBJ2-2	CASSFLAGTTGELFF	TGTGCCAGCAGCTTTTTAGCAGGGACGACCGGGGAGCTGTTTTTT
.	TRBV27	16	.	TRBJ1-3	CASSLTYAGSGNTIYF	TGTGCCAGCAGTTTAACGTACGCAGGGTCCGGAAACACCATATATTTT
.	TRBV16	15	.	TRBJ1-4	CASSQLGRTNEKLFF	TGTGCCAGCAGCCAATTGGGTAGAACTAATGAAAAACTGTTTTTT
.	TRBV3-1/TRBV3-2	14	.	TRBJ1-5	CASSQGGSEQPQHF	TGTGCCAGCAGCCAAGGAGGGTCAGAGCAGCCCCAGCATTTT
.	TRBV10-3	11	.	TRBJ1-4	CASAGGEKLFF	TGTGCCTCCGCGGGGGGTGAAAAACTGTTTTTT
TRBD1	TRBV7-9	13	.	TRBJ1-2	CASSLGQGYGYTF	TGTGCCAGCAGCCTAGGACAGGGTTATGGCTACACCTTC
.	TRBV19	15	.	TRBJ2-3	CASSPGARSTDTQYF	TGTGCCAGTAGTCCTGGGGCGCGGAGCACAGATACGCAGTATTTT
.	TRBV18	15	.	TRBJ2-3	CASSPQGTSTDTQYF	TGTGCCAGCTCACCACAGGGGACCAGCACAGATACGCAGTATTTT
TRBD2	TRBV6-1	19	.	TRBJ2-3	CASSALRGGSGTSTDTQYF	TGTGCCAGCAGTGCTCTCCGGGGTGGAAGCGGGACTAGCACAGATACGCAGTATTTT
TRBD2	TRBV5-1	16	once	TRBJ2-1	CASSNRLAGSYNEQFF	TGCGCCAGCAGCAATCGACTAGCGGGGTCCTACAATGAGCAGTTCTTC
.	TRBV29-1	11	few	TRBJ1-2	CSVQEGYGYTF	TGCAGCGTACAGGAGGGCTATGGCTACACCTTC
.	TRBV7-3	13	.	TRBJ1-1	CASSLGPTSEAFF	TGTGCCAGCAGCTTAGGGCCAACGAGTGAAGCTTTCTTT
TRBD1	TRBV30	14	.	TRBJ2-1	CAWSLGQGDNEQFF	TGTGCCTGGAGTTTGGGACAGGGCGACAATGAGCAGTTCTTC
TRBD2	TRBV7-6	16	.	TRBJ2-3	CASSQGLAGGGDTQYF	TGTGCCAGCAGCCAGGGACTAGCGGGTGGCGGAGATACGCAGTATTTT
.	TRBV28	13	.	TRBJ1-2	CASSSGALYGYTF	TGTGCCAGCAGTTCGGGAGCTCTCTATGGCTACACCTTC
.	TRBV27	13	.	TRBJ1-2	CASSFGTNYGYTF	TGTGCCAGCAGTTTTGGAACTAACTATGGCTACACCTTC
.	TRBV28	12	.	TRBJ2-1	CASSSIYNEQFF	TGTGCCAGCAGTTCTATCTACAATGAGCAGTTCTTC
TRBD2	TRBV4-3	16	few	TRBJ2-3	CASSQGTTSGQATQYF	TGCGCCAGCAGCCAAGGCACAACTAGCGGGCAAGCTACGCAGTATTTT
.	TRBV5-6	15	few	TRBJ1-1	CASSSLGGRDTEAFF	TGTGCCAGCAGCTCCCTAGGGGGAAGGGACACTGAAGCTTTCTTT
TRBD2	TRBV29-1	13	.	TRBJ2-1	CSVALAAYNEQFF	TGCAGCGTTGCCCTAGCGGCATACAATGAGCAGTTCTTC
.	TRBV7-2	16	.	TRBJ2-7	CASSLDRSLGLYEQYF	TGTGCCAGCAGCTTAGATAGATCCCTGGGGCTCTACGAGCAGTACTTC